Following are 7 T cell receptor beta chains from one sample sequenced in a study of shared clonotypes between healthy human individuals. Assay used: immunoSEQ multiplex PCR; TCRdb lists only in-frame clones, some missing. This table holds over a million clones, about 80% found once. Specimen: memory CD4+ T cells from PBMCs. As to subset: CD45RA-negative fraction. The receptor source for this set is a man younger than 35 in good health. Some clones in this sample may be carry-over from other donors' samples.

The J gene is TRBJ2-2, the V gene TRBV7-2; 10 positions agree with TRBD1. The V and J ends lost 5 bases and 5 bases, in that order; junction bases with no gene match: 11. CDR1 is SGHTA, CDR2 FQGNSA, per germline. The CDR3 consists of 17 residues. The DNA for the CDR3 is TGTGCCAGCAGCGAGCGGGGACAGGGGTCGGGAACCGGGGAGCTGTTTTTT. Its translation: CASSERGQGSGTGELFF.

The CDR3 here is CSVVLGDRAYEQYF. CDR3 coding DNA: TGCAGCGTTGTTCTAGGGGACAGGGCCTACGAGCAGTACTTC. The chain uses TRBV29-1 and TRBJ2-5; 9 bases match TRBD1. The assigned J gene may be wrong: the sequence end matches TRBJ2-7 better. CDR1 and CDR2 from the germline V gene are SQVTM and ANQGSEA. The CDR3 consists of 14 residues.

This clone appeared a few times. Additional DNA sequences in this sample encode the identical CDR3. The chain links TRBV18 to TRBJ2-1; no clear D gene. Per the germline V gene, CDR1 is KGHSH and CDR2 is LQKENI. Trimming removed 3 bases at V and 0 bases at J, with 6 bases between. CDR3 length equals 14 residues. CDR3 DNA: TGTGCCAGCTCACCTACTCGCTCCTACAATGAGCAGTTCTTC. Its translation is CASSPTRSYNEQFF.

The CDR3 DNA sequence: TGTGCCAGCAGCTTCGGACCCTCCTACAATGAGCAGTTCTTC. It specifies CASSFGPSYNEQFF. The chain uses TRBV11-3 and TRBJ2-1; D is undetermined. The CDR3 is 14 amino acids. Trimming removed 3 bases from V and 0 bases from J, with 6 bases in between. Germline V gives CDR1 SGHNT, CDR2 YENEEA. The variable domain in full, with the rest retrieved from reference TRBV11-3 and TRBJ2-1, is EAGVVQSPRYKIIEKKQPVAFWCNPISGHNTLYWYLQNLGQGPELLIRYENEEAVDDSQLPKDRFSAERLKGVDSTLKIQPAELGDSAVYLCASSFGPSYNEQFFGPGTRLTVL.

This chain connects TRBV11-2 to TRBJ2-1, with 11 positions matching TRBD2. The CDR3 is made up of 16 amino acids. Germline loops: CDR1 SGHAT, CDR2 FQNNGV. J gave up 6 bases and V 1 base, and 5 bases lay outside the gene matches. DNA for the CDR3: TGTGCCAGCAGCTTAGCCAGACTAGCGGGAATCAATGAGCAGTTCTTC. It specifies CASSLARLAGINEQFF.

This clone occurred a few times. Other DNA sequences in the sample encode the same CDR3. V gene TRBV29-1 combines with J gene TRBJ1-1, with 8 bases that match TRBD1. V lost 7 bases and J lost 5; bases outside the gene matches: 9. The CDR3 runs 13 residues. CDR1 is SQVTM, CDR2 ANQGSEA, per germline. In DNA form, the CDR3 reads TGCAGCGGAACCGGACAGGGTTTGACTGAAGCTTTCTTT. Amino acids: CSGTGQGLTEAFF.

This chain links TRBV28 with TRBJ1-5; 11 nucleotides align to TRBD1. The length of the CDR3 is 16 residues. Unmatched junction bases numbered 6, after V lost 4 bases and J lost 4 bases. Germline lookup yields CDR1 MDHEN and CDR2 SYDVKM. In nucleotides, the CDR3 is TGTGCCAGCAGTTCCTCCGGGACAGGGGGAAATCAGCCCCAGCATTTT. Translated, it gives CASSSSGTGGNQPQHF.